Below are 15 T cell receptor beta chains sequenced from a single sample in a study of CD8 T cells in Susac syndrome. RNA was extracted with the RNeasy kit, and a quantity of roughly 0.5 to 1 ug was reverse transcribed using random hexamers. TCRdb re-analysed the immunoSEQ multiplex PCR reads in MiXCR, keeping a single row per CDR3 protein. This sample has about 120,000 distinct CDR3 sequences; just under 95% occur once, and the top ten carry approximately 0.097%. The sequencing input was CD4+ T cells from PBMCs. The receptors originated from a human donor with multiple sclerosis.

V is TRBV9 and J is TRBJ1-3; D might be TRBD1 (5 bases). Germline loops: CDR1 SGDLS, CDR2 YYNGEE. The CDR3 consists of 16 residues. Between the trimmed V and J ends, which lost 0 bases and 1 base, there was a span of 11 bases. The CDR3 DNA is TGTGCCAGCAGCGTAGGACAGTTACGTTCTGGAAACACCATATATTTT. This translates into CASSVGQLRSGNTIYF.

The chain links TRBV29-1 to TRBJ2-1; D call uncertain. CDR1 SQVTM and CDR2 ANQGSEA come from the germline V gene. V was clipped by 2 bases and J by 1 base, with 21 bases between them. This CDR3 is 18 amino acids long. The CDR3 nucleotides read TGCAGCGTTGAAATGACGGGCAGAAAGCCTACTTCCTACAATGAGCAGTTCTTC. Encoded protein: CSVEMTGRKPTSYNEQFF.

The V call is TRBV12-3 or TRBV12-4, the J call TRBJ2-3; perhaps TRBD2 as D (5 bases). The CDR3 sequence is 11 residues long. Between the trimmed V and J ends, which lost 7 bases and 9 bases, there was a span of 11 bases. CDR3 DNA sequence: TGTGCCAGCATGGGGAGAGGGACGCAGTATTTT. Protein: CASMGRGTQYF.

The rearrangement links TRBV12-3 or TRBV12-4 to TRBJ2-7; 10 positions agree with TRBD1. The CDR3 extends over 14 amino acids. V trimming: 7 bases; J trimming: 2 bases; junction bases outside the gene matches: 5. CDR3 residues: CASTLGQGAYEQYF. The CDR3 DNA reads TGTGCCAGCACCCTCGGACAGGGGGCCTACGAGCAGTACTTC.

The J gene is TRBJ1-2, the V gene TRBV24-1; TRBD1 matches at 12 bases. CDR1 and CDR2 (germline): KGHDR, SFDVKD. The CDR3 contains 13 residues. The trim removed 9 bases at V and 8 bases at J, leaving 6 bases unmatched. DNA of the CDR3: TGTGCCACCCCCGGGACAGGGGGCAGAGGCTACACCTTC. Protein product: CATPGTGGRGYTF.

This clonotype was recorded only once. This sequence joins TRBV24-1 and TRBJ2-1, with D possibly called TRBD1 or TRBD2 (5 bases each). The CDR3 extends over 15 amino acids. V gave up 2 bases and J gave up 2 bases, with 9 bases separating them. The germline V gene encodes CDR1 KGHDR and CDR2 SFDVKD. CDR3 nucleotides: TGTGCCACCAGTGATTCTGGGGGACCCTACAATGAGCAGTTCTTC. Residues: CATSDSGGPYNEQFF.

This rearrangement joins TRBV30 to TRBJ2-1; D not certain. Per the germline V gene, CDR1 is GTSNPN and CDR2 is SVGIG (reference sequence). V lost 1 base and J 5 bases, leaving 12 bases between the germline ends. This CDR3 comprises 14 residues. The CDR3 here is CAWSDGQPHNEQFF. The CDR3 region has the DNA TGTGCCTGGAGTGATGGGCAGCCCCACAATGAGCAGTTCTTC.

CDR3 sequence (DNA): TGTGCCAGCATCCCCCAGTCAGCTCTTGACAATGAGCAGTTCTTC. Translation: CASIPQSALDNEQFF. The chain links TRBV7-2 to TRBJ2-1; D gene unclear. The CDR3 extends over 15 amino acids. Germline CDR1 is SGHTA and CDR2 is FQGNSA. V lost 7 bases to trimming and J lost 5 bases, with 18 bases between them.

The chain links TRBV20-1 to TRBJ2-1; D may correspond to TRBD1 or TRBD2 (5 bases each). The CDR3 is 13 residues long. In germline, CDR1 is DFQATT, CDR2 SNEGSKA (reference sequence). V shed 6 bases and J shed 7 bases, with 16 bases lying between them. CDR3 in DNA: TGCAGTGCCGGGGAAAGGGGATGGAATGAGCAGTTCTTC. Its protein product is CSAGERGWNEQFF.

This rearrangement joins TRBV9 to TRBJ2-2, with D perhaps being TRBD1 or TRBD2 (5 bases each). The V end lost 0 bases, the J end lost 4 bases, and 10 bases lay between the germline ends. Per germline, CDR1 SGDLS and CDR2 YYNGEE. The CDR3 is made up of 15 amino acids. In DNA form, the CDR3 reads TGTGCCAGCAGCGTAGGAGGGGCTGGCACCGGGGAGCTGTTTTTT. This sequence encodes CASSVGGAGTGELFF.

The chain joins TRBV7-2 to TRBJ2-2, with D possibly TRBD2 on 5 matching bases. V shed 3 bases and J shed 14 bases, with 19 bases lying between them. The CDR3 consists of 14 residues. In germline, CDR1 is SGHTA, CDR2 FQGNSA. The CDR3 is CASSFGWGEAFLFF. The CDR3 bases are TGTGCCAGCAGCTTCGGCTGGGGAGAGGCCTTTCTGTTTTTT.

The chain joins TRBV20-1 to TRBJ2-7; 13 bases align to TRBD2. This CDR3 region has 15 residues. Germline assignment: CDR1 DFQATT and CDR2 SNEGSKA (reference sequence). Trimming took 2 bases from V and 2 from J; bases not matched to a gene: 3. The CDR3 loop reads CSARPGTSGTYEQYF. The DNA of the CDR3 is TGCAGTGCTAGACCTGGGACTAGCGGGACCTACGAGCAGTACTTC.

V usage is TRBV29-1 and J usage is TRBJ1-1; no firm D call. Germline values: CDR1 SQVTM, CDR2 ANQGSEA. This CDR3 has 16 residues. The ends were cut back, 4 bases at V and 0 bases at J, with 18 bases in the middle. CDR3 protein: CSVVILSPGMNTEAFF. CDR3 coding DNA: TGCAGCGTTGTTATATTATCGCCAGGCATGAACACTGAAGCTTTCTTT.

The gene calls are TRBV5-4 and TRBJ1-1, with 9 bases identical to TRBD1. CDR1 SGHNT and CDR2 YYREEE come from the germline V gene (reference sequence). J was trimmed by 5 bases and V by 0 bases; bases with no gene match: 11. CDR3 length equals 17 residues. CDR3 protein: CASSLADRGPAGTEAFF. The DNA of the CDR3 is TGTGCCAGCAGCTTGGCGGACAGGGGCCCCGCTGGAACTGAAGCTTTCTTT.

CDR3: CASSLASNLGYTF. The CDR3 DNA is TGTGCCAGCAGCTTGGCCTCGAATTTGGGCTACACCTTC. The chain employs TRBV11-2 and TRBJ1-2, with D unresolved. The CDR3 runs 13 residues. In germline, CDR1 is SGHAT, CDR2 FQNNGV. V dropped 3 bases and J dropped 8 bases, with 13 bases sitting between them.